A selection of T cell receptor beta chains follows, all from one sample in a study of neurological immune-mediated disorders. TCRdb itself ran the 5' RACE reads through MiXCR, one entry per CDR3 protein. Among almost 85,000 distinct CDR3 sequences listed, just over 2.5% were seen once. The source material was PBMCs. These receptors were taken from a woman in her twenties or thirties with multiple sclerosis. CDR3s include the opening cysteine and the closing phenylalanine or tryptophan. The D gene is left open where the match is weak. The size field is filled for only some rows; it gives once, few, many or a size class.

J gene: TRBJ1-1
V gene: TRBV6-2/TRBV6-3
D gene: .
clone size: few
CDR3 protein: CASSYPGQDEAFF
CDR3 DNA: TGTGCCAGCAGTTACCCCGGCCAGGATGAAGCTTTCTTT

J gene: TRBJ2-7
V gene: TRBV27
D gene: .
clone size: many
CDR3 protein: CASSSGNEQYF
CDR3 DNA: TGTGCCAGCAGTTCTGGGAACGAGCAGTACTTC

J gene: TRBJ2-3
V gene: TRBV7-3
D gene: TRBD1
clone size: many
CDR3 protein: CASSPGTGADTQYF
CDR3 DNA: TGTGCCAGCAGTCCCGGGACAGGGGCAGATACGCAGTATTTT

J gene: TRBJ2-2
V gene: TRBV28
D gene: .
clone size: many
CDR3 protein: CASSLYARTGELFF
CDR3 DNA: TGTGCCAGCAGTTTATATGCTCGCACCGGGGAGCTGTTTTTT

J gene: TRBJ1-2
V gene: TRBV27
D gene: .
clone size: many
CDR3 protein: CASSFDGDNYGYTF
CDR3 DNA: TGTGCCAGCAGTTTCGACGGTGATAACTATGGCTACACCTTC

J gene: TRBJ1-2
V gene: TRBV27
D gene: TRBD1
clone size: many
CDR3 protein: CASSTTSGTGGFPNYGYTF
CDR3 DNA: TGTGCCAGCAGTACGACTTCAGGGACAGGCGGATTCCCGAACTATGGCTACACCTTC

J gene: TRBJ2-3
V gene: TRBV7-2
D gene: TRBD2
clone size: many
CDR3 protein: CASSRRTSGPDTQYF
CDR3 DNA: TGTGCCAGCAGTCGTCGGACTAGCGGGCCAGATACGCAGTATTTT

J gene: TRBJ2-1
V gene: TRBV24-1
D gene: TRBD2
clone size: many
CDR3 protein: CATGRADSSYNEQFF
CDR3 DNA: TGTGCCACCGGGAGGGCGGATAGCTCCTACAATGAGCAGTTCTTC

J gene: TRBJ2-5
V gene: TRBV5-1
D gene: .
clone size: many
CDR3 protein: CASSSDRYQETQYF
CDR3 DNA: TGCGCCAGCAGCTCAGACAGGTATCAAGAGACCCAGTACTTC

J gene: TRBJ2-7
V gene: TRBV7-9
D gene: .
clone size: many
CDR3 protein: CASSLYWRDDEQYF
CDR3 DNA: TGTGCCAGCAGCTTATATTGGAGGGACGACGAGCAGTACTTC

J gene: TRBJ1-2
V gene: TRBV5-1
D gene: TRBD1
clone size: many
CDR3 protein: CASSPQGAQDGYTF
CDR3 DNA: TGCGCCAGCAGCCCGCAGGGGGCGCAGGATGGCTACACCTTC

J gene: TRBJ2-1
V gene: TRBV10-1
D gene: .
clone size: many
CDR3 protein: CASSEAGDEQFF
CDR3 DNA: TGCGCCAGCAGTGAGGCGGGCGATGAGCAGTTCTTC

J gene: TRBJ2-7
V gene: TRBV27
D gene: .
clone size: many
CDR3 protein: CASSLSWSLNSYEQYF
CDR3 DNA: TGTGCCAGCAGTTTATCGTGGAGCCTCAACTCCTACGAGCAGTACTTC

J gene: TRBJ2-6
V gene: TRBV5-1
D gene: .
clone size: many
CDR3 protein: CASSLAKIPTGFSGANVLTF
CDR3 DNA: TGCGCCAGCAGCTTGGCCAAAATCCCCACAGGGTTCTCTGGGGCCAACGTCCTGACTTTC

J gene: TRBJ1-3
V gene: TRBV5-1
D gene: TRBD1
clone size: many
CDR3 protein: CASSLAGDRANGNTIYF
CDR3 DNA: TGCGCCAGCAGCTTGGCGGGGGACAGGGCGAATGGAAACACCATATATTTT

J gene: TRBJ2-1
V gene: TRBV7-2
D gene: TRBD2
clone size: many
CDR3 protein: CASSAGTSVYNEQFF
CDR3 DNA: TGTGCCAGCAGCGCCGGGACTAGCGTTTACAATGAGCAGTTCTTC

J gene: TRBJ1-1
V gene: TRBV6-1
D gene: .
clone size: many
CDR3 protein: CASQAGFTEAFF
CDR3 DNA: TGTGCCAGCCAAGCGGGGTTCACTGAAGCTTTCTTT

J gene: TRBJ2-1
V gene: TRBV20-1
D gene: .
clone size: many
CDR3 protein: CSAIGARNEQFF
CDR3 DNA: TGCAGTGCTATAGGGGCCCGAAATGAGCAGTTCTTC

J gene: TRBJ2-7
V gene: TRBV4-3
D gene: .
clone size: many
CDR3 protein: CASSQETSGTPSYEQYF
CDR3 DNA: TGCGCCAGCAGCCAGGAAACCTCCGGGACTCCCTCCTACGAGCAGTACTTC

J gene: TRBJ1-4
V gene: TRBV20-1
D gene: .
clone size: many
CDR3 protein: CSARDGFRVEKLFF
CDR3 DNA: TGCAGTGCTAGAGATGGGTTTAGAGTTGAAAAACTGTTTTTT

J gene: TRBJ1-2
V gene: TRBV30
D gene: .
clone size: many
CDR3 protein: CAWSSNYGYTF
CDR3 DNA: TGTGCCTGGAGCAGCAACTATGGCTACACCTTC

J gene: TRBJ1-2
V gene: TRBV5-6
D gene: TRBD1
clone size: many
CDR3 protein: CASSDRAYGYTF
CDR3 DNA: TGTGCCAGCAGTGACAGGGCTTATGGCTACACCTTC

J gene: TRBJ2-1
V gene: TRBV30
D gene: TRBD2
clone size: many
CDR3 protein: CAWSKGLAGPNEQFF
CDR3 DNA: TGTGCCTGGAGTAAGGGACTAGCGGGACCCAATGAGCAGTTCTTC

J gene: TRBJ1-5
V gene: TRBV20-1
D gene: .
clone size: many
CDR3 protein: CSARPAGGNQPQHF
CDR3 DNA: TGCAGTGCTAGACCCGCCGGGGGCAATCAGCCCCAGCATTTT

J gene: TRBJ2-1
V gene: TRBV20-1
D gene: TRBD2
clone size: many
CDR3 protein: CSARRLAGGLPSYNEQFF
CDR3 DNA: TGCAGTGCCCGGAGACTAGCGGGAGGCCTACCCTCCTACAATGAGCAGTTCTTC

J gene: TRBJ2-3
V gene: TRBV7-9
D gene: TRBD2
clone size: .
CDR3 protein: CASSRPGTSLDTQYF
CDR3 DNA: TGTGCCAGCAGCAGGCCCGGGACTAGCTTAGATACGCAGTATTTT

J gene: TRBJ2-7
V gene: TRBV7-9
D gene: .
clone size: many
CDR3 protein: CASSLIHEQYF
CDR3 DNA: TGTGCCAGCAGCTTAATCCACGAGCAGTACTTC

J gene: TRBJ2-2
V gene: TRBV7-2
D gene: .
clone size: many
CDR3 protein: CASSRAGLTGELFF
CDR3 DNA: TGTGCCAGCAGCCGCGCGGGGTTAACCGGGGAGCTGTTTTTT

J gene: TRBJ1-2
V gene: TRBV5-5
D gene: .
clone size: many
CDR3 protein: CASSFSGLAAPNYGYTF
CDR3 DNA: TGTGCCAGCAGCTTCTCGGGCCTTGCGGCACCCAACTATGGCTACACCTTC

J gene: TRBJ1-1
V gene: TRBV20-1
D gene: .
clone size: .
CDR3 protein: CSARRQTNTEAFF
CDR3 DNA: TGCAGTGCTAGACGGCAAACGAACACTGAAGCTTTCTTT

J gene: TRBJ2-7
V gene: TRBV20-1
D gene: .
clone size: many
CDR3 protein: CSAKGDWSSHEQYF
CDR3 DNA: TGCAGTGCTAAGGGGGATTGGAGCTCCCACGAGCAGTACTTC

J gene: TRBJ2-3
V gene: TRBV12-3/TRBV12-4
D gene: .
clone size: many
CDR3 protein: CASSSQDTQYF
CDR3 DNA: TGTGCCAGCAGTTCACAGGATACGCAGTATTTT

J gene: TRBJ1-1
V gene: TRBV11-3
D gene: .
clone size: few
CDR3 protein: CASSLLPPGLGTPDEAFF
CDR3 DNA: TGTGCCAGCAGCTTACTACCACCCGGACTGGGGACCCCAGATGAAGCTTTCTTT

J gene: TRBJ1-2
V gene: TRBV7-2
D gene: TRBD1
clone size: many
CDR3 protein: CASSSPNQDRGTF
CDR3 DNA: TGTGCCAGCAGCTCCCCGAACCAGGACAGGGGAACCTTC

J gene: TRBJ2-7
V gene: TRBV5-1
D gene: .
clone size: many
CDR3 protein: CASSLMAESYEQYF
CDR3 DNA: TGCGCCAGCAGCTTGATGGCAGAGTCCTACGAGCAGTACTTC

J gene: TRBJ1-5
V gene: TRBV27
D gene: .
clone size: many
CDR3 protein: CASSLGITSNQPQHF
CDR3 DNA: TGTGCCAGCAGTTTAGGCATTACCAGCAATCAGCCCCAGCATTTT